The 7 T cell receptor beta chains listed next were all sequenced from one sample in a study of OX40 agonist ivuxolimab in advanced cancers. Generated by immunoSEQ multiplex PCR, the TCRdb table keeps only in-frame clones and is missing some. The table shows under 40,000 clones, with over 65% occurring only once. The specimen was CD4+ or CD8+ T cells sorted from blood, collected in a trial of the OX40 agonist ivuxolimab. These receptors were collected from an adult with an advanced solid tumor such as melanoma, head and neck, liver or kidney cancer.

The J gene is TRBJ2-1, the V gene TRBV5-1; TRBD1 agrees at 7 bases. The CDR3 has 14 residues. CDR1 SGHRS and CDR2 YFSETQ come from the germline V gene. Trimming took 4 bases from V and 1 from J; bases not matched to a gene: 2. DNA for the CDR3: TGCGCCAGCAGCCAGGGACAGTCCTACAATGAGCAGTTCTTC. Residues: CASSQGQSYNEQFF.

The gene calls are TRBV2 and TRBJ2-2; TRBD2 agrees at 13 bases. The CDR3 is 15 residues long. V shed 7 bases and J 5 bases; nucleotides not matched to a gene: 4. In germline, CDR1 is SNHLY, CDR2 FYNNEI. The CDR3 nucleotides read TGTGCCAGCAACCGACTAGCGGGAGGTACCGGGGAGCTGTTTTTT. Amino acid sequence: CASNRLAGGTGELFF.

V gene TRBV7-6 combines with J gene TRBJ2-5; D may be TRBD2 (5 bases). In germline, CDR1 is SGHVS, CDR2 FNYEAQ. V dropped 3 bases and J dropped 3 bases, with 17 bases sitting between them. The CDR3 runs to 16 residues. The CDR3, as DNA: TGTGCCAGCAGCTTCGGAACGGGAACGCGAAAAGAGACCCAGTACTTC. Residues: CASSFGTGTRKETQYF.

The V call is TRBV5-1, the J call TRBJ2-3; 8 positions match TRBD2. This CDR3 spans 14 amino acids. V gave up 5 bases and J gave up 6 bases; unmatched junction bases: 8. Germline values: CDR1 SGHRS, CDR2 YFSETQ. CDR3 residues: CASRLAGQRDTQYF. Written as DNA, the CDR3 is TGCGCCAGCAGGCTAGCGGGTCAACGGGATACGCAGTATTTT.

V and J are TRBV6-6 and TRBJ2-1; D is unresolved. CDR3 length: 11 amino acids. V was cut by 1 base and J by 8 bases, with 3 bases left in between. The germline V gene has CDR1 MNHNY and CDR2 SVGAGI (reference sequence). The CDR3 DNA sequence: TGTGCCAGCAGTTACTTGGATGAGCAGTTCTTC. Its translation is CASSYLDEQFF.

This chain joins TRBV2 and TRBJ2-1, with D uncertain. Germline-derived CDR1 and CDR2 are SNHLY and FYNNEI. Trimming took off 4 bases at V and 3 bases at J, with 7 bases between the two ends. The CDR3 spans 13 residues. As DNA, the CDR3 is TGTGCCAGCAGTGGAGACGGCTACAATGAGCAGTTCTTC. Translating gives CASSGDGYNEQFF.

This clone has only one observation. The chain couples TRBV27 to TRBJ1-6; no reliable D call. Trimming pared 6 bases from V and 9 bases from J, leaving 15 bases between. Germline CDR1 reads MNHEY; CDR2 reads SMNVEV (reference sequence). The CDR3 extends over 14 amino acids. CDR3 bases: TGTGCCAGCAGACCCCCGCGGACGGCTTCACCCCTCCACTTT. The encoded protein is CASRPPRTASPLHF.